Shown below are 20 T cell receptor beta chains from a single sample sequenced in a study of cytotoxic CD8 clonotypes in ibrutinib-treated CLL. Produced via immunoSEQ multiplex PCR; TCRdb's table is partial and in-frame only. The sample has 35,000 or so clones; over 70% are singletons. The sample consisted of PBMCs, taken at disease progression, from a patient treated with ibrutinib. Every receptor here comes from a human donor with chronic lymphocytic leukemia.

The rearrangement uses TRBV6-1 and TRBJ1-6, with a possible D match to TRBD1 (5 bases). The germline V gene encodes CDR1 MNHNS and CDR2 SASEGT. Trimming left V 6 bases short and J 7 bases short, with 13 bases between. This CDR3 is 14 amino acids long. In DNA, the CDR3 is TGTGCCAGCAGAAAAGGGGATTCGAATTCACCCCTCCACTTT. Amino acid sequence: CASRKGDSNSPLHF.

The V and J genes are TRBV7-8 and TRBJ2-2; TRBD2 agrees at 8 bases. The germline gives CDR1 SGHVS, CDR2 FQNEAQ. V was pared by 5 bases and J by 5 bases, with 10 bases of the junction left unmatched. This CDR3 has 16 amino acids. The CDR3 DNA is TGTGCCAGCAGCCCCCAAAGCGGGGGATATACCGGGGAGCTGTTTTTT. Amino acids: CASSPQSGGYTGELFF.

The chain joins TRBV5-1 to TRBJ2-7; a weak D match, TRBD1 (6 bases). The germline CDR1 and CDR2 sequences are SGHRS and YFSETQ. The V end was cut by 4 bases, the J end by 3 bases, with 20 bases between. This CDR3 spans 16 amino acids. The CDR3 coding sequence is TGCGCCAGCAGCCCCGACATCCTCGAGGGGGACTACGAGCAGTACTTC. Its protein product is CASSPDILEGDYEQYF.

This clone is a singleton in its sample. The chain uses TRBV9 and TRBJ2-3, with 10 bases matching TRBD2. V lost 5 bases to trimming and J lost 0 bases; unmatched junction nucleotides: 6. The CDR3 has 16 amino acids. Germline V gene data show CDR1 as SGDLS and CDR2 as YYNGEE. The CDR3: CASRGLAGGSTDTQYF. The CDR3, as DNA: TGTGCCAGCAGAGGGTTAGCGGGGGGTAGCACAGATACGCAGTATTTT. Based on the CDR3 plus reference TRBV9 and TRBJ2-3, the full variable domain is DSGVTQTPKHLITATGQRVTLRCSPRSGDLSVYWYQQSLDQGLQFLIQYYNGEERAKGNILERFSAQQFPDLHSELNLSSLELGDSALYFCASRGLAGGSTDTQYFGPGTRLTVL.

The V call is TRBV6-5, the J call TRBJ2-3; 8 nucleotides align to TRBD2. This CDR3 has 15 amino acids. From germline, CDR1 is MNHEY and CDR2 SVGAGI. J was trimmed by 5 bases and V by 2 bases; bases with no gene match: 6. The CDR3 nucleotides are TGTGCCAGCAGTTACGCTAGCGGGCGGGGAGATACGCAGTATTTT. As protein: CASSYASGRGDTQYF.

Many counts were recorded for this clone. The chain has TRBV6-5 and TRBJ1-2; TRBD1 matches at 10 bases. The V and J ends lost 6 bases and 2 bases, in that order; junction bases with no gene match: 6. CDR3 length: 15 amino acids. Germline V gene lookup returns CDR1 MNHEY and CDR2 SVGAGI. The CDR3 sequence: CASSPGTGANYGYTF. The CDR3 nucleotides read TGTGCCAGCAGCCCAGGGACAGGGGCGAACTATGGCTACACCTTC.

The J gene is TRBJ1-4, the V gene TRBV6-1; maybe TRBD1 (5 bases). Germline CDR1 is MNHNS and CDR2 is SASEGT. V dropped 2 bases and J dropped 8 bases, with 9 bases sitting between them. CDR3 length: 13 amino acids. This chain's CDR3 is CASSEQGTEKLFF. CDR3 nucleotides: TGTGCCAGCAGTGAACAGGGTACCGAAAAACTGTTTTTT.

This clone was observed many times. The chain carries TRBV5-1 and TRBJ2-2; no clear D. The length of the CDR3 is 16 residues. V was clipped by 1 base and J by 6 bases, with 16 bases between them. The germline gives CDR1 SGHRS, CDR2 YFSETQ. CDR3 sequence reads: CASSLWVGWAPGELFF. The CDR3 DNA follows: TGCGCCAGCAGCTTGTGGGTCGGTTGGGCTCCCGGGGAGCTGTTTTTT.

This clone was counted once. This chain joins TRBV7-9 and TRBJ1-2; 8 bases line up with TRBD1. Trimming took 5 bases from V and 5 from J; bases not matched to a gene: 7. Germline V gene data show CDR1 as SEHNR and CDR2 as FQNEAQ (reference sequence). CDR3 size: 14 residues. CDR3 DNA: TGTGCCAGCAGCCCCTCCACAGGGGGTTATGGCTACACCTTC. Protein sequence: CASSPSTGGYGYTF.

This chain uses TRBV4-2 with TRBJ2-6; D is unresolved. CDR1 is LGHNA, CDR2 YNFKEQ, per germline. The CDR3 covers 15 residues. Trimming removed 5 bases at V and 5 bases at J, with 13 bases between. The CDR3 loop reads CASSRLQSRANVLTF. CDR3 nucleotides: TGTGCCAGCAGCAGGTTACAAAGTCGGGCCAACGTCCTGACTTTC.

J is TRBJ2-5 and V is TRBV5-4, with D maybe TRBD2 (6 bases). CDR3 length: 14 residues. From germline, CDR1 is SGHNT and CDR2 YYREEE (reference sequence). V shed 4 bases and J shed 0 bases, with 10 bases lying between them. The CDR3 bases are TGTGCCAGCAGCGTTGCGGGGCACCAAGAGACCCAGTACTTC. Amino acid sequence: CASSVAGHQETQYF.

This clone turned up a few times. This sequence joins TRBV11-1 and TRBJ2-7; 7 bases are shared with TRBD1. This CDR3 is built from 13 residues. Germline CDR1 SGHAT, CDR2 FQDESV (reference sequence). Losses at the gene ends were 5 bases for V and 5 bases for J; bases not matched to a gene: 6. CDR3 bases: TGTGCCAGCAGCCCCTCTGACAGGGACGAGCAGTACTTC. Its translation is CASSPSDRDEQYF.

CDR3 loop: CASSDRRGGAETQYF. The CDR3 DNA reads TGTGCCAGCAGCGACAGACGAGGGGGGGCTGAGACCCAGTACTTC. The chain couples TRBV7-9 to TRBJ2-5; D might be TRBD2 (7 bases). V lost 5 bases to trimming and J lost 5 bases, with 18 bases between them. The CDR3 runs 15 residues. From germline, CDR1 is SEHNR and CDR2 FQNEAQ (reference sequence).

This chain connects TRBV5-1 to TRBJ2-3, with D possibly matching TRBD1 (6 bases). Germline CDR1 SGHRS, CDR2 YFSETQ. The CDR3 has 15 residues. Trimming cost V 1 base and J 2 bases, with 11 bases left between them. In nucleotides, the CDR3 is TGCGCCAGCAGCTTGTCGGACAGCGACACAGATACGCAGTATTTT. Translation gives CASSLSDSDTDTQYF. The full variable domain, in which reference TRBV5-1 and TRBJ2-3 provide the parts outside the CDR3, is KAGVTQTPRYLIKTRGQQVTLSCSPISGHRSVSWYQQTPGQGLQFLFEYFSETQRNKGNFPGRFSGRQFSNSRSEMNVSTLELGDSALYLCASSLSDSDTDTQYFGPGTRLTVL.

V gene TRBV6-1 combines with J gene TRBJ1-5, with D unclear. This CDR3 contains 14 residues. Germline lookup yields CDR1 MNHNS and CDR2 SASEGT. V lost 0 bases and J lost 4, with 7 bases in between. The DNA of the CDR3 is TGTGCCAGCAGTGAAGCAGGGTGGAATCAGCCCCAGCATTTT. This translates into CASSEAGWNQPQHF.

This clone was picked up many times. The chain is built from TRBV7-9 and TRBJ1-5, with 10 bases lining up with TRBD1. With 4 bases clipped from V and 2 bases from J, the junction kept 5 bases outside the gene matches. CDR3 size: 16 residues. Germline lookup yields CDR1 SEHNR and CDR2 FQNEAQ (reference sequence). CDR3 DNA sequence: TGTGCCAGCAGCTCGACAGGGGGCGTAGGCAATCAGCCCCAGCATTTT. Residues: CASSSTGGVGNQPQHF.

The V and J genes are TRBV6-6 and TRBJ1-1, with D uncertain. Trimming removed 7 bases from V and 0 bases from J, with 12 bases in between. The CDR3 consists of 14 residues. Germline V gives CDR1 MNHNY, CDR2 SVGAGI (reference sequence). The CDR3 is CASTIQSLNTEAFF. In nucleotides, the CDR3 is TGTGCCAGCACTATACAGAGCCTGAACACTGAAGCTTTCTTT.

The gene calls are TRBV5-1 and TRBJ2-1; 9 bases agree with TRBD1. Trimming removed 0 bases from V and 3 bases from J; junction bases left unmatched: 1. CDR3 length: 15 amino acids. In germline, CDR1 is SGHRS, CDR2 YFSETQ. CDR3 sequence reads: CASSLGQGVYNEQFF. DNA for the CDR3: TGCGCCAGCAGCTTGGGACAGGGGGTCTACAATGAGCAGTTCTTC.

This CDR3 is CASSQEAGGLQETQYF. CDR3 bases: TGTGCCAGCAGCCAAGAGGCGGGGGGGCTCCAAGAGACCCAGTACTTC. J is TRBJ2-5 and V is TRBV4-2; 9 bases align to TRBD2. CDR3 length equals 16 residues. V trimming: 0 bases; J trimming: 1 base; junction bases outside the gene matches: 3. The germline V gene has CDR1 LGHNA and CDR2 YNFKEQ.

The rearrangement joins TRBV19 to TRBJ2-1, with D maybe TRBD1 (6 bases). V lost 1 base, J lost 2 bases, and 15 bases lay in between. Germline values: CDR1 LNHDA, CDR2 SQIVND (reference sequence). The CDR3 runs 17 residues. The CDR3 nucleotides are TGTGCCAGTAGTATAGGGGGGCCCGGACGGACCTACAATGAGCAGTTCTTC. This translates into CASSIGGPGRTYNEQFF. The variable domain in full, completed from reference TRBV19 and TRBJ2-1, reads DGGITQSPKYLFRKEGQNVTLSCEQNLNHDAMYWYRQDPGQGLRLIYYSQIVNDFQKGDIAEGYSVSREKKESFPLTVTSAQKNPTAFYLCASSIGGPGRTYNEQFFGPGTRLTVL.